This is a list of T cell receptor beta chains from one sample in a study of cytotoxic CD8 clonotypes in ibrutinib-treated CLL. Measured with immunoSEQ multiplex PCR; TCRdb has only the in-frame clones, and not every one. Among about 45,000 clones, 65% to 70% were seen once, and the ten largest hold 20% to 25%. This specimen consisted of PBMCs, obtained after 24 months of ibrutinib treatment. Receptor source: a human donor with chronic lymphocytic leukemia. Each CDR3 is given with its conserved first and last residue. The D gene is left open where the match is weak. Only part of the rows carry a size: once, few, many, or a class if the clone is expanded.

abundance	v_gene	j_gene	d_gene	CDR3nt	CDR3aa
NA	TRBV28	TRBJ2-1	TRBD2	TGTGCCAGCAGTTTAGGCGGGAGTACGGGCGATGAGCAGTTCTTC	CASSLGGSTGDEQFF
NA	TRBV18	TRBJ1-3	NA	TGTGCCAGCTCACCACTGGGGGGCGCCTCTGGAAACACCATATATTTT	CASSPLGGASGNTIYF
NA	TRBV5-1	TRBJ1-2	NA	TGCGCCAGCAGCTTGCCGGGGACACAGGCTGGCTACACCTTC	CASSLPGTQAGYTF
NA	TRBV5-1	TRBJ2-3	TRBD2	TGCGCCAGCAGCCTGACTAGCGGTGGACTTCGCACGCAGTATTTT	CASSLTSGGLRTQYF
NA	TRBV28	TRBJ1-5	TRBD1	TGTGCCAGCAGTTTGACAGGGTCATATCAGCCCCAGCATTTT	CASSLTGSYQPQHF
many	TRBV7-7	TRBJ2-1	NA	TGTGCCAGCAGCCGAAACAGGCTAGAGCAGTTCTTC	CASSRNRLEQFF
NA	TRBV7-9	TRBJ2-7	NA	TGTGCCAGCAACGACCGACGGGGGTACGAGCAGTACTTC	CASNDRRGYEQYF
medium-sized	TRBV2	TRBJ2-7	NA	TGTGCCAGCAGTGAAGAATCAGGGCCCTACGAGCAGTACTTC	CASSEESGPYEQYF
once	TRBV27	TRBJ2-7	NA	TGTGCCAGCTACAAAATCAGGGGATCGAGCTCCTACGAGCAGTACTTC	CASYKIRGSSSYEQYF
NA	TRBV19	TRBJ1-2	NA	TGTGCCAGTAGTCCCCGAGGGGACTATGGCTACACCTTC	CASSPRGDYGYTF
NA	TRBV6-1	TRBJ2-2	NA	TGTGCCAGCAGTGGGCCGGGACTCTTCCACACCGGGGAGCTGTTTTTT	CASSGPGLFHTGELFF
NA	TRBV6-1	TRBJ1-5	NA	TGTGCCAGCAGTGAGATGGGGGACGGGGGTCAGCCCCAGCATTTT	CASSEMGDGGQPQHF
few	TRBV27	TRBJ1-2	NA	TGTGCCAGCAGTTTTCGGGGAGCTTCTAACTATGGCTACACCTTC	CASSFRGASNYGYTF
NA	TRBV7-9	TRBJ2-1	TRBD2	TGTGCCAGCAGCCAACCAACTAGCGGGAGGTCGAGCTCCTACAATGAGCAGTTCTTC	CASSQPTSGRSSSYNEQFF
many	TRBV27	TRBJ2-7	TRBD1	TGTGCCAGCAGCACGCTTTACTTCCGGGACAGGGTTTACGAGCAGTACTTC	CASSTLYFRDRVYEQYF
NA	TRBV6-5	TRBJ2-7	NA	TGTGCCAGCAGTACCCCTAGTCTGGGGTGGGAGCAGTACTTC	CASSTPSLGWEQYF
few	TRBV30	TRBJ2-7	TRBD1	TGTGCCTGGAGTGTAGGACAGGGTTTCCACGAGCAGTACTTC	CAWSVGQGFHEQYF
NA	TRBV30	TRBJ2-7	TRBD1	TGTGCCTGGAGTAAGACAGGGGGCTCCTACGAGCAGTACTTC	CAWSKTGGSYEQYF
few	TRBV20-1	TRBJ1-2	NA	TGCAGTGCTAGCTGGAGTCGGGGCTACACCTTC	CSASWSRGYTF
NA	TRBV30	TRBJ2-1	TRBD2	TGTGCCTGTCCCTTAGCGGGATCCTACAATGAGCAGTTCTTC	CACPLAGSYNEQFF
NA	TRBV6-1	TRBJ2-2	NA	TGTGCCAGCATGGTTCAGGGTTGGACCGGGGAGCTGTTTTTT	CASMVQGWTGELFF
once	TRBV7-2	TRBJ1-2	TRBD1	TGTGCCAGCAGCTTCGGGACAGCCTATGGCTACACCTTC	CASSFGTAYGYTF
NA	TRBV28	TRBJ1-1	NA	TGTGCCAGCAGTCCACTCCACGGGAGGACTGTGAACACTGAAGCTTTCTTT	CASSPLHGRTVNTEAFF
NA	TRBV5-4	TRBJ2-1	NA	TGTGCCAGCAGCTCCGAATACTTTGACGGACGATCATTCTTC	CASSSEYFDGRSFF
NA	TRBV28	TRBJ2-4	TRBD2	TGTGCCAGCAGTGAACCCACTAGCGGGAGGATGGGCATTCAGTACTTC	CASSEPTSGRMGIQYF
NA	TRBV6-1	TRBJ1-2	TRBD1	TGTGCCAGCACACAGGGGATAAGGGGCTACACCTTC	CASTQGIRGYTF
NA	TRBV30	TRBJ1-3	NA	TGTGCCTGGCTGGCCTACTCTGGAAACACCATATATTTT	CAWLAYSGNTIYF
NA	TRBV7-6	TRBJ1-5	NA	TGTGCCAGCAGCTTAGAACAGGCCCGGGGCAATCAGCCCCAGCATTTT	CASSLEQARGNQPQHF
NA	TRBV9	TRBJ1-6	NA	TGTGCCAGCAGCTCTCGCGAGGGATCCGGCTCACCCCTCCACTTT	CASSSREGSGSPLHF
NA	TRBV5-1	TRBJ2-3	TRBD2	TGCGCCAGCAGCAAACGATCCGGGACTAGCCCGGCAGATACGCAGTATTTT	CASSKRSGTSPADTQYF
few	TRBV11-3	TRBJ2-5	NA	TGTGCCAGCAGCTTAGATGTCCAAGAGACCCAGTACTTC	CASSLDVQETQYF
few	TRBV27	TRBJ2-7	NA	TGTGCCAGCAGTTCCGTAAGCTCCTACGAGCAGTACTTC	CASSSVSSYEQYF
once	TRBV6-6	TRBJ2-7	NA	TGTGCCAGTAGGTCACCGGGCGAGCAGTACTTC	CASRSPGEQYF
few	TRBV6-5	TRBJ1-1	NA	TGTGCCAGCAGTTACTTGGCCTCTCTAGAAGCTTTCTTT	CASSYLASLEAFF
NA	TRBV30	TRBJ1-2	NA	TGTGCCTGGATTCTCCTCGCTCAGGAGTATGGCTACACCTTC	CAWILLAQEYGYTF
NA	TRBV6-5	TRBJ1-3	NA	TGTGCCAGCAGCGGGGGATTCTCTGGAAACACCATATATTTT	CASSGGFSGNTIYF
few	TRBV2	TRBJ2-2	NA	TGTGCCAGCACTTCGGGAGTCCGCACCGGGGAGCTGTTTTTT	CASTSGVRTGELFF
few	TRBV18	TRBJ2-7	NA	TGTGCCAGCTCAGGGTCAATAGCTTCCTACGAGCAGTACTTC	CASSGSIASYEQYF
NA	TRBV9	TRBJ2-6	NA	TGTGCCAGCAGCCTGACACATACCTCTGGGGCCAACGTCCTGACTTTC	CASSLTHTSGANVLTF
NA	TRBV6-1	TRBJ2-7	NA	TGTGCCAGCAGTGAACCGCATCTCAGGTACTTC	CASSEPHLRYF
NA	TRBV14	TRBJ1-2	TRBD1	TGTGCCAGCAGCCCGACAGGGGCCGAGATCTATGGCTACACCTTC	CASSPTGAEIYGYTF
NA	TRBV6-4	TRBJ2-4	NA	TGTGCCAGCAGTCAAGATACTACCGGCAAGGACATTCAGTACTTC	CASSQDTTGKDIQYF
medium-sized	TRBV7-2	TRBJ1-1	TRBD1	TGTGCCAGCAGACTGACAGGGGACACTGAAGCTTTCTTT	CASRLTGDTEAFF
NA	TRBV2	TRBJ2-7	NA	TGTGCCTCTTCCTCCGGTTACAGGGTTGTCGAGCAGTACTTC	CASSSGYRVVEQYF